The 23 T cell receptor beta chains below were found in one sample sequenced in a study of cytomegalovirus exposure and HLA in healthy donors. Primers for the PCR totalled 60 Vbeta and 13 Jbeta. Measured with immunoSEQ multiplex PCR; TCRdb has only the in-frame clones, and not every one. Among about 69,000 clones, roughly three quarters were seen once, and the ten largest hold more than 3%. Sequenced: PBMCs. These receptors originate from a man younger than 35 in good health and CMV-seronegative.

The chain is built from TRBV6-6 and TRBJ2-3; TRBD1 agrees at 7 bases. The trim removed 0 bases at V and 2 bases at J, leaving 5 bases unmatched. Germline V gene sequence: CDR1 MNHNY, CDR2 SVGAGI (reference sequence). This CDR3 comprises 16 residues. CDR3 coding DNA: TGTGCCAGCAGTTACTCGGGGGACAGTTACACAGATACGCAGTATTTT. It translates to CASSYSGDSYTDTQYF.

As regards this clone: Lacking the conserved final phenylalanine or tryptophan, this CDR3 likely reflects a read error. V is TRBV2 and J is TRBJ1-1, with TRBD1 as a possible D gene (5 bases). Trimming pared 5 bases from V and 8 bases from J, leaving 24 bases between. This CDR3 has 16 residues. The germline gives CDR1 SNHLY, CDR2 FYNNEI. CDR3 DNA: TGTGCCAGCAGTAGACCAGGTAGAGACAGAATAACAGAAGCTTTCTCT. Translation gives CASSRPGRDRITEAFS.

The chain combines TRBV27 with TRBJ2-2; D unclear. The V end lost 0 bases, the J end lost 0 bases, and 14 bases lay between the germline ends. This CDR3 spans 18 amino acids. In germline, CDR1 is MNHEY, CDR2 SMNVEV (reference sequence). The CDR3 DNA follows: TGTGCCAGCAGTTTATCGATAGGCAGGATCACGAACACCGGGGAGCTGTTTTTT. Protein product: CASSLSIGRITNTGELFF.

The V call is TRBV5-1, the J call TRBJ2-3; 10 bases match TRBD1. J was trimmed by 1 base and V by 4 bases; bases with no gene match: 6. The germline gives CDR1 SGHRS, CDR2 YFSETQ. This CDR3 spans 16 amino acids. CDR3 sequence reads: CASSTTGTGGTDTQYF. The CDR3 DNA reads as TGCGCCAGCAGCACCACCGGGACAGGGGGCACAGATACGCAGTATTTT.

In DNA form, the CDR3 reads TGTGCCAGCAGCTTCTCCACGGGCACCGGGGAGCTGTTTTTT. Protein product: CASSFSTGTGELFF. The chain has TRBV5-8 and TRBJ2-2; unclear D gene. The ends were cut back, 2 bases at V and 4 bases at J, with 9 bases in the middle. CDR3 length: 14 amino acids. Germline loops: CDR1 SGHTS, CDR2 YDEGEE.

This clone was picked up a small number of times. The chain links TRBV11-2 to TRBJ1-6; D may be TRBD1 (5 bases). The CDR3 is 14 residues long. V was pared by 5 bases and J by 8 bases, with 13 bases between. From germline, CDR1 is SGHAT and CDR2 FQNNGV. The CDR3 DNA is TGTGCCAGCAGCCCCTCGCAGGGTGATTCACCCCTCCACTTT. This translates into CASSPSQGDSPLHF.

DNA for the CDR3: TGTGCCAGCAGCTGGTTAGGGGCCCCCTGGCAGTACGTC. Translating gives CASSWLGAPWQYV. The gene calls are TRBV7-2 and TRBJ2-7; possible D gene TRBD1, 5 bases. The CDR3 has 13 amino acids. The V end was cut by 4 bases, the J end by 9 bases, with 16 bases between. CDR1 and CDR2 (germline): SGHTA, FQGNSA.

The chain is built from TRBV27 and TRBJ2-3; TRBD1 agrees at 11 bases. Germline assignment: CDR1 MNHEY and CDR2 SMNVEV (reference sequence). The length of the CDR3 is 13 residues. The J segment lost 4 bases and the V segment lost 6 bases, leaving 0 bases of the junction unmatched. CDR3 in amino acids: CASRGQGADTQYF. DNA for the CDR3: TGTGCCAGCAGGGGACAGGGGGCAGATACGCAGTATTTT.

The rearrangement uses TRBV14 and TRBJ1-3; D is possibly TRBD1 (5 bases). The CDR3 sequence is 15 residues long. Germline CDR1 SGHDN, CDR2 FVKESK. V dropped 8 bases and J dropped 2 bases, with 16 bases sitting between them. This CDR3 is CASLTVGGAGNTIYF. The DNA of the CDR3 is TGTGCCAGCCTTACGGTCGGGGGAGCTGGAAACACCATATATTTT.

The chain combines TRBV5-4 with TRBJ2-1, with D maybe TRBD1 (5 bases). CDR3 length: 16 amino acids. The germline CDR1 and CDR2 sequences are SGHNT and YYREEE (reference sequence). V was clipped by 0 bases and J by 4 bases, with 14 bases between them. CDR3 amino acids: CASSLGTPTAYNEQFF. The CDR3 region has the DNA TGTGCCAGCAGCTTGGGGACACCCACCGCTTACAATGAGCAGTTCTTC.

The J gene is TRBJ2-1, the V gene TRBV13; maybe TRBD2 (6 bases). V lost 3 bases and J lost 0, with 12 bases in between. CDR3 size: 16 residues. Germline V gene lookup returns CDR1 PRHDT and CDR2 FYEKMQ (reference sequence). The CDR3 DNA sequence: TGTGCCAGCAGCTTGGGACGGGGGAGCTCCTACAATGAGCAGTTCTTC. It encodes CASSLGRGSSYNEQFF.

V usage is TRBV9 and J usage is TRBJ1-1, with no clear D. The V gene lost 4 bases and the J gene lost 4 bases, with 11 bases spanning the gap. Germline-derived CDR1 and CDR2 are SGDLS and YYNGEE. This CDR3 is built from 13 residues. The DNA of the CDR3 is TGTGCCAGCAGCACCCAAGTCGGCACTGAAGCTTTCTTT. Translated: CASSTQVGTEAFF.

This clone has only a few counts. The chain links TRBV15 to TRBJ1-1; 7 bases fit TRBD1. CDR1 and CDR2 from the germline V gene are LNHNV and YYDKDF (reference sequence). The CDR3 has 16 residues. V shed 2 bases, J shed 6 bases, and the junction held 12 bases outside the gene matches. The DNA of the CDR3 is TGTGCCACCAGCAGATCCAGGACAGGCACCGGCGCTGAAGCTTTCTTT. Amino acids: CATSRSRTGTGAEAFF.

The chain couples TRBV18 to TRBJ1-5; 9 bases are shared with TRBD1. CDR1 is KGHSH and CDR2 is LQKENI in the germline V gene. Trimming removed 2 bases from V and 5 bases from J; junction bases left unmatched: 7. The CDR3 extends over 16 amino acids. This CDR3 is CASSPSDRGFHQPQHF. CDR3 nucleotides: TGTGCCAGCTCACCAAGTGACAGGGGGTTTCATCAGCCCCAGCATTTT. The full variable domain, in which reference TRBV18 and TRBJ1-5 provide the parts outside the CDR3, is NAGVMQNPRHLVRRRGQEARLRCSPMKGHSHVYWYRQLPEEGLKFMVYLQKENIIDESGMPKERFSAEFPKEGPSILRIQQVVRGDSAAYFCASSPSDRGFHQPQHFGDGTRLSIL.

This chain joins TRBV28 and TRBJ2-4, with a weak D call TRBD2 (6 bases). This CDR3 is 16 amino acids long. The germline CDR1 and CDR2 sequences are MDHEN and SYDVKM. Trimming left V 5 bases short and J 2 bases short, with 16 bases between. The CDR3 DNA sequence: TGTGCCAGCAGTGACCTAGCGATCAGATCCAAAAACATTCAGTACTTC. Translated: CASSDLAIRSKNIQYF.

The chain combines TRBV7-7 with TRBJ2-2; a possible D gene is TRBD1 (6 bases). Germline CDR1 SSHAT, CDR2 FNYEAQ (reference sequence). Between the trimmed V and J ends, which lost 5 bases and 6 bases, there was a span of 16 bases. The CDR3 consists of 15 residues. The CDR3 DNA follows: TGTGCCAGCAGCCAAACCACAGGGTTGGCCGGGGAGCTGTTTTTT. Translation: CASSQTTGLAGELFF.

The chain employs TRBV7-9 and TRBJ2-7; TRBD1 aligns across 7 bases. The CDR3 consists of 14 residues. V lost 4 bases, J lost 4 bases, and 7 bases stayed unmatched. CDR1 and CDR2 (germline): SEHNR, FQNEAQ (reference sequence). CDR3 DNA sequence: TGTGCCAGCAGCTCCAGGGACAGACAGTACGAGCAGTACGTC. Protein sequence: CASSSRDRQYEQYV.

The V and J genes are TRBV7-9 and TRBJ1-4, with TRBD1 identical over 7 bases. J gave up 0 bases and V 5 bases, and 6 bases lay outside the gene matches. CDR3 length: 16 amino acids. Germline CDR1 is SEHNR and CDR2 is FQNEAQ (reference sequence). CDR3 nucleotide sequence: TGTGCCAGCAGCGGAGACAGGGAGGCAACTAATGAAAAACTGTTTTTT. Its protein product is CASSGDREATNEKLFF.

This chain uses TRBV15 with TRBJ1-6; D is perhaps TRBD1 (5 bases). The CDR3 is made up of 15 amino acids. In germline, CDR1 is LNHNV, CDR2 YYDKDF (reference sequence). V lost 0 bases and J 9 bases, leaving 12 bases between the germline ends. The CDR3 bases are TGTGCCACCAGCAGAGAGGCAGGGTCCGCTTCACCCCTCCACTTT. Its protein product is CATSREAGSASPLHF. Drawing the rest from reference TRBV15 and TRBJ1-6, the complete variable domain is DAMVIQNPRYQVTQFGKPVTLSCSQTLNHNVMYWYQQKSSQAPKLLFHYYDKDFNNEADTPDNFQSRRPNTSFCFLDIRSPGLGDTAMYLCATSREAGSASPLHFGNGTRLTVT.

The genes are TRBV10-3 and TRBJ1-5; maybe TRBD1 (6 bases). Trimming stripped 4 bases from V and 6 bases from J, with 13 bases between. Germline loops: CDR1 ENHRY, CDR2 SYGVKD. This CDR3 is built from 14 residues. The CDR3 region is CAISGGGDRQPQHF. CDR3 coding DNA: TGTGCCATCAGTGGAGGGGGGGACCGTCAGCCCCAGCATTTT.

DNA for the CDR3: TGCGCCAGCAGCTTGGGTGCAGTTGGGAGCAATTCACCCCTCCACTTT. Its protein product is CASSLGAVGSNSPLHF. The rearrangement uses TRBV5-1 and TRBJ1-6; no clear D. This CDR3 is 16 amino acids long. The germline gives CDR1 SGHRS, CDR2 YFSETQ. V gave up 0 bases and J gave up 7 bases, with 14 bases separating them.

V and J are TRBV19 and TRBJ2-1; TRBD1 agrees at 8 bases. Germline V lookup: CDR1 LNHDA, CDR2 SQIVND (reference sequence). The CDR3 runs 12 residues. After removal of 10 bases from V and 5 bases from J, the junction contained 4 bases not matched to a gene. The CDR3 nucleotides are TGTGCCATTCAGACAGGGGACAATGAGCAGTTCTTC. Its translation: CAIQTGDNEQFF.

The chain recombines TRBV11-3 with TRBJ2-2; D ambiguous. The CDR3 loop spans 13 amino acids. Germline V lookup: CDR1 SGHNT, CDR2 YENEEA. Deletions cut 10 bases from V and 1 base from J, with 10 bases between. The chain's CDR3 is CATGAGNTGELFF. The CDR3, as DNA: TGTGCCACAGGCGCTGGGAACACCGGGGAGCTGTTTTTT.